These 5 T cell receptor beta chains were sequenced from one sample in a study of blood T cell repertoires in COVID-19. This table comes from immunoSEQ multiplex PCR, and its TCRdb copy is limited to in-frame clones, with some not included. Among about 300,000 clones, about nine tenths were seen once, and the ten largest hold about 4.2%. Sequencing input: PBMCs or T cells enriched from blood (not recorded which). The receptors originated from a man under 40 who had recovered from COVID-19.

This clone showed up just once. This rearrangement joins TRBV6-2 or TRBV6-3 to TRBJ2-5; 12 bases line up with TRBD2. The CDR3 is 18 residues long. After removal of 0 bases from V and 5 bases from J, the junction contained 10 bases not matched to a gene. Germline CDR1 and CDR2: MNHEY and SVGEGT. The CDR3, as DNA: TGTGCCAGCAGTTACTCGAGGCTAGCGGGAGGGCCGGTGGAGACCCAGTACTTC. Its protein product is CASSYSRLAGGPVETQYF.

The V gene is TRBV5-1, the J gene TRBJ1-1; no reliable D call. The V end was cut by 2 bases, the J end by 1 base, with 6 bases between. This CDR3 contains 13 residues. Germline CDR1 is SGHRS and CDR2 is YFSETQ. The CDR3 loop reads CASSFQANTEAFF. The CDR3 DNA sequence: TGCGCCAGCAGCTTTCAGGCGAACACTGAAGCTTTCTTT.

The gene calls are TRBV9 and TRBJ1-2; 7 positions agree with TRBD1. After removal of 4 bases from V and 4 bases from J, the junction contained 10 bases not matched to a gene. CDR1 is SGDLS and CDR2 is YYNGEE in the germline V gene. The CDR3 consists of 15 residues. The CDR3 sequence: CASSPTGTVLYGYTF. The CDR3 DNA sequence: TGTGCCAGCAGCCCCACCGGGACAGTCCTCTATGGCTACACCTTC.

The gene calls are TRBV9 and TRBJ2-1; 8 positions agree with TRBD1. The junction had 3 bases not matched to a gene; V was cut back by 0 bases and J by 4 bases. Germline V CDR1 and CDR2: SGDLS, YYNGEE. This CDR3 spans 15 amino acids. The CDR3 sequence is CASSVGQGKYNEQFF. CDR3 bases: TGTGCCAGCAGCGTAGGACAGGGGAAGTACAATGAGCAGTTCTTC.

This clone was seen a handful of times. The V call is TRBV19, the J call TRBJ1-5, with 10 bases that match TRBD1. The CDR3 runs to 15 residues. The V and J ends lost 4 bases and 4 bases, in that order; junction bases with no gene match: 4. In germline, CDR1 is LNHDA, CDR2 SQIVND (reference sequence). This chain's CDR3 is CASSRGQGWNQPQHF. As DNA, the CDR3 is TGTGCCAGTAGTAGGGGACAGGGGTGGAATCAGCCCCAGCATTTT.